What follows are 11 T cell receptor beta chains derived from one specimen sequenced in a study of T cell repertoires in cytomegalovirus infection. One entry per CDR3 protein, called by TCRdb with MiXCR from the reads. The table lists about 700,000 distinct CDR3 sequences, about 30% of them singletons. For these receptors, no antigen is known. The sample here was cultured PBMCs, taken from culture after CMV antigen stimulation. These receptors were obtained from a human donor in good health (CMV status not recorded). Some clones in this sample may be carry-over from other donors' samples.

This clonotype was observed a handful of times. The chain uses TRBV5-5 and TRBJ1-2; D is unclear. The V gene's germline CDR1 is SGHKS and CDR2 YYEKEE (reference sequence). CDR3 length: 14 amino acids. V was shortened by 1 base and J by 10 bases, with 17 bases between the two germline ends. The CDR3 is CASSLPSLPHDYTF. The CDR3 DNA follows: TGTGCCAGCAGCTTGCCAAGCCTACCCCACGACTACACCTTC.

The V gene is TRBV4-3, the J gene TRBJ2-3; 9 bases are a match to TRBD2. From germline, CDR1 is LGHNA and CDR2 YSLEER. The CDR3 loop spans 18 amino acids. Trimming cost V 1 base and J 9 bases; bases outside gene matches: 17. The CDR3 sequence: CASSQAAPLIAGDNTQYF. The CDR3 bases are TGCGCCAGCAGCCAAGCGGCCCCGTTGATAGCGGGGGATAACACGCAGTATTTT.

This chain uses TRBV20-1 with TRBJ2-3, with D unclear. The length of the CDR3 is 13 residues. Trimming stripped 6 bases from V and 0 bases from J, with 10 bases between. Germline V lookup: CDR1 DFQATT, CDR2 SNEGSKA (reference sequence). CDR3 DNA sequence: TGCAGTGCCCCCCCCCAGAGCACAGATACGCAGTATTTT. This codes for CSAPPQSTDTQYF.

This clonotype was observed a handful of times. The V gene is TRBV7-2, the J gene TRBJ2-2; the match to TRBD1 covers 7 bases. This CDR3 has 16 residues. V lost 2 bases and J lost 5; bases outside the gene matches: 8. Per germline, CDR1 SGHTA and CDR2 FQGNSA. The DNA of the CDR3 is TGTGCCAGCAGCTTAAACCCGGGACAGCTAACCGGGGAGCTGTTTTTT. Its protein is CASSLNPGQLTGELFF.

This chain uses TRBV9 with TRBJ1-6; D not resolved. CDR1 and CDR2 (germline): SGDLS, YYNGEE. The CDR3 totals 16 residues. V lost 3 bases, J lost 8 bases, and 18 bases lay in between. The CDR3, as DNA: TGTGCCAGCAGCGCCTTTGTAGAGCCCCATGATTCACCCCTCCACTTT. Its translation is CASSAFVEPHDSPLHF.

The chain's CDR3 is CASSELGHLGHEQYF. The CDR3, as DNA: TGTGCCAGCAGTGAACTCGGCCATTTAGGCCACGAGCAGTACTTC. This chain joins TRBV2 and TRBJ2-7; D remains ambiguous. The germline V gene encodes CDR1 SNHLY and CDR2 FYNNEI. Trimming shortened V by 2 bases and J by 5 bases, and 16 bases separated the two germline ends. CDR3 length: 15 amino acids. Variable domain in full (rest from reference TRBV2 and TRBJ2-7): EPEVTQTPSHQVTQMGQEVILRCVPISNHLYFYWYRQILGQKVEFLVSFYNNEISEKSEIFDDQFSVERPDGSNFTLKIRSTKLEDSAMYFCASSELGHLGHEQYFGPGTRLTVT.

This clonotype was observed a handful of times. The gene calls are TRBV10-3 and TRBJ2-1, with D perhaps given as TRBD1 or TRBD2 (5 bases each). Germline V CDR1 and CDR2: ENHRY, SYGVKD. V gave up 7 bases and J gave up 0 bases, with 13 bases separating them. The CDR3 is made up of 15 amino acids. CDR3 region: CAINPGTSSYNEQFF. CDR3 coding DNA: TGTGCCATCAACCCTGGGACCAGCTCCTACAATGAGCAGTTCTTC.

The chain is built from TRBV28 and TRBJ2-1; no clear D. CDR1 and CDR2 (germline): MDHEN, SYDVKM. The length of the CDR3 is 15 residues. Trimming left V 3 bases short and J 6 bases short, with 15 bases between. The CDR3 region is CASSFRRPTSNEQFF. The CDR3 DNA reads TGTGCCAGCAGTTTCCGTCGGCCCACCTCCAATGAGCAGTTCTTC.

V gene TRBV7-2 combines with J gene TRBJ2-1; 8 nucleotides match TRBD2. V was pared by 7 bases and J by 4 bases, with 9 bases of the junction left unmatched. The CDR3 is 15 amino acids. CDR1 SGHTA and CDR2 FQGNSA come from the germline V gene. The CDR3 region is CASTRGGGGYNEQFF. The CDR3 DNA reads TGTGCCAGCACCCGGGGGGGGGGGGGTTACAATGAGCAGTTCTTC.

The chain carries TRBV2 and TRBJ2-7; 10 bases map to TRBD1. J gave up 3 bases and V 6 bases, and 8 bases lay outside the gene matches. Germline CDR1 is SNHLY and CDR2 is FYNNEI. There are 15 residues in the CDR3. In nucleotides, the CDR3 is TGTGCCAGCAGCCTTCCGGGGACAGGGGACTACGAGCAGTACTTC. This gives the protein CASSLPGTGDYEQYF. The full variable domain, its missing parts supplied by reference TRBV2 and TRBJ2-7, is EPEVTQTPSHQVTQMGQEVILRCVPISNHLYFYWYRQILGQKVEFLVSFYNNEISEKSEIFDDQFSVERPDGSNFTLKIRSTKLEDSAMYFCASSLPGTGDYEQYFGPGTRLTVT.

This chain joins TRBV6-5 and TRBJ1-4; D not certain. This CDR3 has 15 amino acids. Germline values: CDR1 MNHEY, CDR2 SVGAGI. V lost 4 bases, J lost 3 bases, and 12 bases lay in between. In DNA form, the CDR3 reads TGTGCCAGCAGTTCCCTGACCTCCGCTAATGAAAAACTGTTTTTT. It yields the protein CASSSLTSANEKLFF.